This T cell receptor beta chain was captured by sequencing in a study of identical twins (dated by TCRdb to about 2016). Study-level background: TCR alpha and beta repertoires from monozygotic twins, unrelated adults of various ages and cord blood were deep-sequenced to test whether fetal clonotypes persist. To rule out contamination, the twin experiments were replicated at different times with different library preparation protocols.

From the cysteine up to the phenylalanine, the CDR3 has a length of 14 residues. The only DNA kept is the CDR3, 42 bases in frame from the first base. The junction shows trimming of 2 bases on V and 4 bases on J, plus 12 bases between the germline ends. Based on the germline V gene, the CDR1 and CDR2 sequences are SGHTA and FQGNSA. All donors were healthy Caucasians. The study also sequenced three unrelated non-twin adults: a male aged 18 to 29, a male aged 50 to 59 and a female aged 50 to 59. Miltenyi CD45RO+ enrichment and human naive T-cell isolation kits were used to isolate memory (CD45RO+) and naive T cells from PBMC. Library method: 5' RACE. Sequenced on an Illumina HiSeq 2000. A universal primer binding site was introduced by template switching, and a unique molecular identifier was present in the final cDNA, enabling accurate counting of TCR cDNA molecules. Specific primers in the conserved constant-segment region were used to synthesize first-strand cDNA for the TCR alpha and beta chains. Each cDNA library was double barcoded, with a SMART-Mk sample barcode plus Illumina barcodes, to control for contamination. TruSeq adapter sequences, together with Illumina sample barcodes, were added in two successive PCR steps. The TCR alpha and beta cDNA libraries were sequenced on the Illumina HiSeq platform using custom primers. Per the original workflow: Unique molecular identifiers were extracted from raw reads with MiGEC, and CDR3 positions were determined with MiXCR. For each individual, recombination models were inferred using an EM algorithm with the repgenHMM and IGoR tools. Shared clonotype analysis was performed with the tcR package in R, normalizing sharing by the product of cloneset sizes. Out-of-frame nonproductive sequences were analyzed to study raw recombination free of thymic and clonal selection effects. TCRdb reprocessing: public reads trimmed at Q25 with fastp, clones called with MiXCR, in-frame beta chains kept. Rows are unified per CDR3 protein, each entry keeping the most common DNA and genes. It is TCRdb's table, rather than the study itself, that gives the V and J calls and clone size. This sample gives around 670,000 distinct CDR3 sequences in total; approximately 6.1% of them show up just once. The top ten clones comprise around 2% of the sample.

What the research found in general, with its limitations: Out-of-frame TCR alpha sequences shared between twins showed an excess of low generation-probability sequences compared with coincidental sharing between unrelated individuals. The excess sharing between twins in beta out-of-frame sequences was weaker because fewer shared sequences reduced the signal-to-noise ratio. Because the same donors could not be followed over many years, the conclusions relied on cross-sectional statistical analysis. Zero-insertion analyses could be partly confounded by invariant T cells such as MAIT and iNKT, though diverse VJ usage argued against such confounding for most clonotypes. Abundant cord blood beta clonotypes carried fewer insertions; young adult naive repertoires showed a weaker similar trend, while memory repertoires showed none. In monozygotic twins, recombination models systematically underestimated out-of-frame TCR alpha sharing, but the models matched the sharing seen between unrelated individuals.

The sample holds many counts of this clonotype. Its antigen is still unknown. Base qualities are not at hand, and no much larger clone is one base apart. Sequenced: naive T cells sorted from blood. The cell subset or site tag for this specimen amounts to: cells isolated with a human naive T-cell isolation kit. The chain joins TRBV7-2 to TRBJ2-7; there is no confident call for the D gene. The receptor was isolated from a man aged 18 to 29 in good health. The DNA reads TGTGCCAGCAGCTTAACTGGGATCCGATACGAGCAGTACTTC. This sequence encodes CASSLTGIRYEQYF.